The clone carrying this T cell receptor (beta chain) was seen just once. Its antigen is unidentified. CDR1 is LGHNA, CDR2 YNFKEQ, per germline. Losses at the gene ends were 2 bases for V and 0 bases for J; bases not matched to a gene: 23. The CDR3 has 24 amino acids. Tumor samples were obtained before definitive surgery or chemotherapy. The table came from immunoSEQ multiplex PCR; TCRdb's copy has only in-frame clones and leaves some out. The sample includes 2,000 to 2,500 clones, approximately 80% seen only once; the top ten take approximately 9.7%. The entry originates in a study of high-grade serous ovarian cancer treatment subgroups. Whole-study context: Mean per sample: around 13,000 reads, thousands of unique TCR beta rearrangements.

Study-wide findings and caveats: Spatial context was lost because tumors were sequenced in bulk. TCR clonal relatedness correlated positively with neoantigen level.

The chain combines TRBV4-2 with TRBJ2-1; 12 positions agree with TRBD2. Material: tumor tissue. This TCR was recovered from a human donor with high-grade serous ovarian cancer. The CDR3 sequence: CASSQRPSPPTSGGSQFSYNEQFF. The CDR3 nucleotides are TGTGCCAGCAGCCAAAGGCCTTCTCCCCCGACTAGCGGGGGCTCCCAATTCTCCTACAATGAGCAGTTCTTC.